The 8 T cell receptor beta chains below were found in one sample sequenced in a study of T cells after posttransplantation cyclophosphamide. Clones were sequenced by immunoSEQ multiplex PCR, and TCRdb holds only the in-frame ones, with some missing. The profile covers 20,000 to 30,000 clones, none occurring a single time. Sequencing was done on a sample of PBMCs. The receptors stem from a woman in her fifties or sixties in good health, CMV-negative, and a related stem cell transplant donor.

This clone has ten or more counts. V and J are TRBV7-2 and TRBJ2-7; D call uncertain. In germline, CDR1 is SGHTA, CDR2 FQGNSA. The length of the CDR3 is 13 residues. Trimming pared 1 base from V and 3 bases from J, leaving 7 bases between. The CDR3 DNA follows: TGTGCCAGCAGCTTAGTGCGCAACTACGAGCAGTACTTC. As protein: CASSLVRNYEQYF.

This clone has at least ten counts. The chain couples TRBV7-7 to TRBJ2-7, with D maybe TRBD2 (5 bases). The V gene's germline CDR1 is SSHAT and CDR2 FNYEAQ (reference sequence). V dropped 2 bases and J dropped 4 bases, with 9 bases sitting between them. This CDR3 is built from 13 residues. The CDR3 loop reads CASSLLAGYEQYF. DNA for the CDR3: TGTGCCAGCAGCTTACTAGCAGGTTACGAGCAGTACTTC.

This clone was seen at least ten times. This chain joins TRBV20-1 and TRBJ2-5; the D is unclear. The CDR3 consists of 11 residues. V was cut by 2 bases and J by 4 bases, with 5 bases left in between. Germline lookup yields CDR1 DFQATT and CDR2 SNEGSKA (reference sequence). CDR3 residues: CSARLAETQYF. CDR3 DNA sequence: TGCAGTGCTAGATTAGCAGAGACCCAGTACTTC.

This clone was seen many times. The chain links TRBV18 to TRBJ1-2; 8 nucleotides match TRBD1. Looked up from germline, CDR1 is KGHSH and CDR2 is LQKENI. The V segment lost 3 bases and the J segment 2 bases; nucleotides outside the gene matches: 5. The CDR3 extends over 15 amino acids. The chain's CDR3 is CASSPQTGVNYGYTF. The DNA for the CDR3 is TGTGCCAGCTCACCGCAGACAGGGGTCAACTATGGCTACACCTTC.

This clone was picked up many times. This chain uses TRBV19 with TRBJ1-1; 7 bases map to TRBD1. Germline V gene lookup returns CDR1 LNHDA and CDR2 SQIVND (reference sequence). CDR3 length equals 14 residues. The trim removed 5 bases at V and 1 base at J, leaving 4 bases unmatched. DNA of the CDR3: TGTGCCAGTAGTTGGGGGACAGAGAACACTGAAGCTTTCTTT. Protein: CASSWGTENTEAFF.

The table lists this clone with many counts. The chain joins TRBV28 to TRBJ2-1; 9 bases are a match to TRBD1. The V gene's germline CDR1 is MDHEN and CDR2 SYDVKM. The CDR3 contains 16 residues. J lost 2 bases, V lost 3 bases, and 5 bases had no gene match. The CDR3 loop is CASSLGGQGAYNEQFF. The CDR3 nucleotides are TGTGCCAGCAGTTTGGGGGGACAGGGAGCCTACAATGAGCAGTTCTTC.

This clone has ten or more counts. The CDR3 DNA sequence: TGTGCCAGCAGCCCGACTAGCGGGATAACTGGCACAGATACGCAGTATTTT. Translating it yields CASSPTSGITGTDTQYF. This sequence joins TRBV7-6 and TRBJ2-3; 11 bases are a match to TRBD2. In germline, CDR1 is SGHVS, CDR2 FNYEAQ. V gave up 5 bases and J gave up 1 base; unmatched junction bases: 8. CDR3 size: 17 residues.

This clone was recorded at least ten times. The chain carries TRBV4-3 and TRBJ1-1, with 8 bases fitting TRBD1. Germline-derived CDR1 and CDR2 are LGHNA and YSLEER. The CDR3 has 16 amino acids. Unmatched junction bases numbered 15, after V lost 6 bases and J lost 6 bases. CDR3 loop: CASSQTIGQGNAEAFF. In DNA form, the CDR3 reads TGCGCCAGCAGTCAGACTATTGGACAGGGTAACGCTGAAGCTTTCTTT.